One and the same sample provided the 5 T cell receptor beta chains below, sequenced in a study of blood T cell repertoires in COVID-19. Sequencing used immunoSEQ multiplex PCR; TCRdb keeps in-frame clones, though not all of them. Of roughly 66,000 clones in the sample, roughly 80% were seen once. The source material was peripheral blood. These receptors all come from a man aged 60 to 75 with acute or convalescent COVID-19.

This clone was seen once. This chain connects TRBV7-6 to TRBJ1-5, with a tentative D call TRBD1 (6 bases). Germline V gene sequence: CDR1 SGHVS, CDR2 FNYEAQ. This CDR3 is 15 amino acids long. The V end was cut by 8 bases, the J end by 0 bases, with 14 bases between. CDR3 nucleotide sequence: TGTGCCAGCTCTAGGGGACACTATAGCAATCAGCCCCAGCATTTT. Its translation is CASSRGHYSNQPQHF.

CDR3 coding DNA: TGTGCCACCAGCAGAGATTGGGGCGCGGGGGCTGAAGCTTTCTTT. Its translation: CATSRDWGAGAEAFF. The chain links TRBV15 to TRBJ1-1, with D maybe TRBD1 (5 bases). Germline loops: CDR1 LNHNV, CDR2 YYDKDF (reference sequence). The CDR3 totals 15 residues. V dropped 0 bases and J dropped 6 bases, with 14 bases sitting between them.

The sample holds one count of this clone. V gene TRBV4-3 combines with J gene TRBJ1-4; D is uncertain. CDR1 is LGHNA, CDR2 YSLEER, per germline. With 4 bases removed from V and 4 bases from J, the gap between germline ends came to 10 bases. The CDR3 has 14 residues. The CDR3: CASSLRLFNEKLFF. CDR3 in DNA: TGCGCCAGCAGCCTGAGGTTGTTTAATGAAAAACTGTTTTTT.

J is TRBJ1-3 and V is TRBV11-2; the match to TRBD1 covers 7 bases. V was clipped by 3 bases and J by 0 bases; unmatched bases: 2. This CDR3 contains 15 residues. CDR1 and CDR2 from the germline V gene are SGHAT and FQNNGV. DNA for the CDR3: TGTGCCAGCAGCTTGGGACAGAACTCTGGAAACACCATATATTTT. Its translation is CASSLGQNSGNTIYF.

This clone was seen just once. The J gene is TRBJ2-5, the V gene TRBV6-5, with 7 bases matching TRBD2. The CDR3 length is 11 residues. Germline V gene sequence: CDR1 MNHEY, CDR2 SVGAGI. The J segment lost 3 bases and the V segment lost 8 bases, leaving 0 bases of the junction unmatched. The CDR3 DNA follows: TGTGCCAGCGCGGGGGAAGAGACCCAGTACTTC. Its translation is CASAGEETQYF.